This passage covers 28 T cell receptor beta chains from one sample sequenced in a study of human CD4 T cells and Enterobacteriaceae. All CD4+ cells other than CD45RA+CCR7+CD95- naive cells were sorted as memory, over 95% pure. Repertoires were generated with immunoSEQ multiplex PCR, while TCRdb's copy carries only in-frame clones and drops some. This sample carries 25,000 to 30,000 clones, approximately 84% of them seen once, and the ten largest clones take around 1.7%. The sample comprised memory CD4+ T cells from blood. The receptors were sampled from a human donor in good health.

The chain employs TRBV6-1 and TRBJ2-7; perhaps TRBD2 as D (6 bases). CDR1 is MNHNS, CDR2 SASEGT, per germline. This CDR3 comprises 14 residues. V shed 2 bases and J shed 2 bases, with 10 bases lying between them. In DNA form, the CDR3 reads TGTGCCAGCAGTGAAAGGCGGGATGCCTACGAGCAGTACTTC. This gives the protein CASSERRDAYEQYF.

This chain joins TRBV18 and TRBJ1-1; 8 bases are shared with TRBD1. The ends lost 4 bases at V and 0 bases at J; junction bases unmatched: 4. This CDR3 has 15 residues. Germline values: CDR1 KGHSH, CDR2 LQKENI. The CDR3 region is CASSQQGQVNTEAFF. CDR3 coding DNA: TGTGCCAGCTCACAGCAGGGACAGGTGAACACTGAAGCTTTCTTT.

The genes are TRBV7-3 and TRBJ2-7; 7 bases agree with TRBD1. Germline V gene data show CDR1 as SGHTA and CDR2 as FQGTGA. The CDR3 length is 17 residues. V shed 2 bases and J 0 bases; nucleotides not matched to a gene: 10. The DNA for the CDR3 is TGTGCCAGCAGCTTAGGCCCCTCCGGGACAGTCTCCTACGAGCAGTACTTC. As protein: CASSLGPSGTVSYEQYF.

This chain uses TRBV7-9 with TRBJ2-3, with D possibly matching TRBD2 (6 bases). CDR1 and CDR2 from the germline V gene are SEHNR and FQNEAQ (reference sequence). Trimming stripped 2 bases from V and 3 bases from J, with 9 bases between. The CDR3 runs to 14 residues. The CDR3 region is CASSLIGRTDTQYF. The DNA of the CDR3 is TGTGCCAGCAGCTTAATTGGGAGGACAGATACGCAGTATTTT.

The CDR3 is CASKRGEVNTEAFF. The CDR3 DNA sequence: TGTGCCAGTAAGAGAGGGGAAGTGAACACTGAAGCTTTCTTT. The chain links TRBV19 to TRBJ1-1; a weak D match, TRBD1 (5 bases). There are 14 residues in the CDR3. Trimming pared 7 bases from V and 0 bases from J, leaving 12 bases between. Per germline, CDR1 LNHDA and CDR2 SQIVND (reference sequence).

This clone was seen only a few times. The V and J genes are TRBV4-2 and TRBJ1-2; D is perhaps TRBD1 (5 bases). This CDR3 has 18 amino acids. In germline, CDR1 is LGHNA, CDR2 YNFKEQ. V was shortened by 0 bases and J by 5 bases, with 22 bases between the two germline ends. For the CDR3, the DNA is TGTGCCAGCAGCCAAGATCAGCAGGGTGCCTCTACAGTGTATGGCTACACCTTC. It encodes CASSQDQQGASTVYGYTF.

V is TRBV2 and J is TRBJ2-1, with TRBD1 identical over 8 bases. Unmatched junction bases numbered 10, after V lost 8 bases and J lost 7 bases. The CDR3 length is 14 residues. Germline V CDR1 and CDR2: SNHLY, FYNNEI. The CDR3 spells CASDGTGPMNEQFF. Here the CDR3 DNA reads TGTGCCAGCGATGGGACAGGACCGATGAATGAGCAGTTCTTC.

The V and J genes are TRBV6-1 and TRBJ1-1; D is ambiguous. Looked up from germline, CDR1 is MNHNS and CDR2 is SASEGT. The CDR3 sequence is 11 residues long. V was cut by 2 bases and J by 10 bases, with 8 bases left in between. The CDR3 protein is CASSEFARAFF. In nucleotides, the CDR3 is TGTGCCAGCAGTGAATTCGCGAGAGCTTTCTTT.

The chain joins TRBV5-1 to TRBJ2-2; the D gene is possibly TRBD2 (5 bases). Germline values: CDR1 SGHRS, CDR2 YFSETQ. Trimming took off 3 bases at V and 4 bases at J, with 13 bases between the two ends. This CDR3 spans 15 amino acids. For the CDR3, the DNA is TGCGCCAGCAGCTCCTGGACCGCGGGCACCGGGGAGCTGTTTTTT. Amino acids: CASSSWTAGTGELFF.

The V call is TRBV5-1, the J call TRBJ1-4; 7 bases map to TRBD1. The CDR3 is 16 amino acids. Trimming at V came to 0 bases and at J to 1 base, leaving 3 bases not matched to a gene. Germline V gene data show CDR1 as SGHRS and CDR2 as YFSETQ. CDR3 protein: CASSLGQGITNEKLFF. The CDR3 bases are TGCGCCAGCAGCTTGGGACAGGGAATAACTAATGAAAAACTGTTTTTT. The whole variable domain, remainder taken from reference TRBV5-1 and TRBJ1-4, is KAGVTQTPRYLIKTRGQQVTLSCSPISGHRSVSWYQQTPGQGLQFLFEYFSETQRNKGNFPGRFSGRQFSNSRSEMNVSTLELGDSALYLCASSLGQGITNEKLFFGSGTQLSVL.

The chain uses TRBV18 and TRBJ2-3, with TRBD2 identical over 9 bases. Germline CDR1 is KGHSH and CDR2 is LQKENI. V shed 3 bases and J 3 bases; nucleotides not matched to a gene: 7. This CDR3 spans 16 amino acids. Here the CDR3 reads CASSPGVAGVTDTQYF. The CDR3 bases are TGTGCCAGCTCACCCGGAGTAGCGGGAGTTACAGATACGCAGTATTTT.

The rearrangement links TRBV21-1 to TRBJ1-3; the D call of TRBD1 is as the table states it, not checked on the DNA. TRBV21-1 is marked as a pseudogene. The CDR3 length is 17 residues. The CDR3 region has the DNA TGTGCCAGCAGCAAAGGCGACAGCGACGTCTCTGGAAACACCATATATTTT. This codes for CASSKGDSDVSGNTIYF.

The chain combines TRBV5-1 with TRBJ2-7; D not certain. The ends were cut back, 3 bases at V and 4 bases at J, with 11 bases in the middle. Per germline, CDR1 SGHRS and CDR2 YFSETQ. The CDR3 runs 13 residues. The CDR3 nucleotides are TGCGCCAGCAGCTATACTGCCGGGTACGAGCAGTACTTC. Its protein product is CASSYTAGYEQYF.

This chain connects TRBV7-3 to TRBJ2-1; no definite D call. The CDR3 spans 15 residues. V was trimmed by 4 bases and J by 0 bases, leaving 10 bases between them. CDR1 is SGHTA, CDR2 FQGTGA, per germline. The CDR3: CASSSDPSSYNEQFF. CDR3 sequence (DNA): TGTGCCAGCAGCTCGGACCCGAGCTCCTACAATGAGCAGTTCTTC.

This clone was counted a single time. V is TRBV21-1 and J is TRBJ2-1; the table's D call of TRBD2 was not tested on the DNA. TRBV21-1 corresponds to a pseudogene. The length of the CDR3 is 13 residues. This CDR3 reads CASSTGGSYEQFF. The CDR3 nucleotides are TGTGCCAGCAGCACCGGCGGGAGTTACGAGCAGTTCTTC.

The rearrangement uses TRBV6-8 and TRBJ2-7; maybe TRBD2 (6 bases). This CDR3 comprises 15 residues. V was pared by 5 bases and J by 3 bases, with 17 bases between. Per germline, CDR1 MNHGY and CDR2 SAAAGT. In DNA form, the CDR3 reads TGTGCCAGCAGTCAACCACTTCGGGGGTTCTACGAGCAGTACTTC. This encodes CASSQPLRGFYEQYF.

This clone has just one count. The V gene is TRBV2, the J gene TRBJ2-2; D is unclear. This CDR3 is 12 amino acids long. Trimming left V 6 bases short and J 4 bases short, with 6 bases between. Germline V gene lookup returns CDR1 SNHLY and CDR2 FYNNEI. CDR3 in DNA: TGTGCCAGCAGAGACCTCACCGGGGAGCTGTTTTTT. Translated: CASRDLTGELFF.

This clone was picked up one time. The chain has TRBV11-2 and TRBJ2-7; TRBD2 is a possible D gene (5 bases). The germline V gene encodes CDR1 SGHAT and CDR2 FQNNGV. Trimming took off 1 base at V and 2 bases at J, with 12 bases between the two ends. CDR3 size: 15 residues. The CDR3 loop is CASSLASPEPYEQYF. The CDR3 nucleotides are TGTGCCAGCAGCTTAGCTAGCCCGGAACCCTACGAGCAGTACTTC.

This clone was observed a handful of times. The chain uses TRBV6-5 and TRBJ1-4; 9 bases are a match to TRBD1. Germline CDR1 is MNHEY and CDR2 is SVGAGI. V lost 6 bases, J lost 4 bases, and 6 bases stayed unmatched. The CDR3 contains 15 residues. The CDR3 loop is CASSPGTGLNEKLFF. In DNA, the CDR3 is TGTGCCAGCAGCCCCGGGACAGGGCTTAATGAAAAACTGTTTTTT.

This clone showed up just a few times. V and J are TRBV19 and TRBJ1-2; D ambiguous. The CDR3 consists of 11 residues. V dropped 8 bases and J dropped 4 bases, with 8 bases sitting between them. Per the germline V gene, CDR1 is LNHDA and CDR2 is SQIVND (reference sequence). The CDR3, as DNA: TGTGCCAGTTCCAGAGCCTATGGCTACACCTTC. Translating it yields CASSRAYGYTF. Based on the CDR3 plus reference TRBV19 and TRBJ1-2, the full variable domain is DGGITQSPKYLFRKEGQNVTLSCEQNLNHDAMYWYRQDPGQGLRLIYYSQIVNDFQKGDIAEGYSVSREKKESFPLTVTSAQKNPTAFYLCASSRAYGYTFGSGTRLTVV.

This chain uses TRBV7-2 with TRBJ1-2, with unresolved D. The CDR3 covers 12 residues. Trimming took off 6 bases at V and 6 bases at J, with 11 bases between the two ends. The germline CDR1 and CDR2 sequences are SGHTA and FQGNSA. The CDR3 region is CASSQQSHGYTF. The CDR3 DNA reads TGTGCCAGCAGTCAACAGAGCCATGGCTACACCTTC.

The chain joins TRBV14 to TRBJ2-7, with D tentatively TRBD1 (6 bases). V was pared by 1 base and J by 0 bases, with 7 bases between. Germline loops: CDR1 SGHDN, CDR2 FVKESK. This CDR3 contains 14 residues. The DNA for the CDR3 is TGTGCCAGCAGCCAAGGGGGACACTCCTACGAGCAGTACTTC. Protein sequence: CASSQGGHSYEQYF.

The V call is TRBV15, the J call TRBJ1-2; the D is unclear. The CDR3 consists of 16 residues. Trimming cost V 0 bases and J 0 bases, with 11 bases left between them. The germline CDR1 and CDR2 sequences are LNHNV and YYDKDF (reference sequence). In DNA, the CDR3 is TGTGCCACCAGCAGAGATTTAAACGGCGCTAACTATGGCTACACCTTC. Protein: CATSRDLNGANYGYTF.

The chain links TRBV25-1 to TRBJ1-1; D possibly corresponds to TRBD1 (5 bases). The germline V gene has CDR1 MGHDK and CDR2 SYGVNS. V was cut by 4 bases and J by 4 bases, with 10 bases left in between. The CDR3 is made up of 13 amino acids. CDR3 protein: CASSVMGGTEAFF. The CDR3 bases are TGTGCCAGCAGTGTAATGGGGGGCACTGAAGCTTTCTTT.

The V gene is TRBV10-2, the J gene TRBJ2-1, with D tentatively TRBD2 (6 bases). With 6 bases removed from V and 2 bases from J, the gap between germline ends came to 17 bases. This CDR3 is 16 amino acids long. From germline, CDR1 is WSHSY and CDR2 SAAADI. DNA for the CDR3: TGCGCCAGCAGCGACCTCGGGCGGGGAACCTACAATGAGCAGTTCTTC. Translation: CASSDLGRGTYNEQFF.

This sequence joins TRBV11-2 and TRBJ2-5, with D unclear. Looked up from germline, CDR1 is SGHAT and CDR2 is FQNNGV. Trimming took 1 base from V and 1 from J, leaving 7 bases between them. This CDR3 is 14 amino acids long. CDR3 in DNA: TGTGCCAGCAGCTTAGTTGCGTTCCAAGAGACCCAGTACTTC. As protein: CASSLVAFQETQYF.

This clone was detected only once. This chain uses TRBV11-2 with TRBJ1-2; no reliable D call. With 11 bases removed from V and 2 bases from J, the gap between germline ends came to 15 bases. This CDR3 is built from 13 residues. CDR1 and CDR2 (germline): SGHAT, FQNNGV. The CDR3 DNA reads TGTGCCTCCCAAGCAGGCGCCAACTATGGCTACACCTTC. Encoded protein: CASQAGANYGYTF.

The chain combines TRBV6-1 with TRBJ2-5; 9 nucleotides align to TRBD1. Germline V gene sequence: CDR1 MNHNS, CDR2 SASEGT. The CDR3 is 15 residues long. V shed 8 bases and J 5 bases; nucleotides not matched to a gene: 12. The CDR3 region has the DNA TGTGCCAGCTCCCTCGGGGACAGGGATGCGGAGACCCAGTACTTC. Its translation: CASSLGDRDAETQYF.